Reported below is one TCR beta chain. This sample was included in a study of control samples from healthy donors and cancer patients. Germline lookup yields CDR1 LGHNT and CDR2 FRNRAP. V lost 2 bases, J lost 6 bases, and 19 bases lay in between. This CDR3 region has 16 residues. Clones were read by immunoSEQ multiplex PCR, and TCRdb kept only the in-frame ones, dropping some. The table has tens of thousands of clones, about 89% seen once; the top ten hold around 18%. The receptor's source is a man aged 50 to 59 in good health. The chain recombines TRBV12-5 with TRBJ1-2, with a weak D call TRBD1 (6 bases). Material: blood. In DNA form, the CDR3 reads TGTGCTAGTGGTTTGATAAGCAGGGGCGGAAAAGATGGCTACACCTTC. Amino acids: CASGLISRGGKDGYTF.